This T cell receptor beta chain was sequenced for a study of T cell changes during pregnancy in multiple sclerosis. The CDR3 runs to 15 residues. The V gene lost 1 base and the J gene lost 4 bases, with 13 bases spanning the gap. CDR1 and CDR2 (germline): MGHRA, YSYEKL. The method was immunoSEQ multiplex PCR; TCRdb's version includes in-frame clones alone and lacks a portion of them. The sample lists around 40,000 clones, about 92% seen once, with 0.75% to 0.85% in the top ten. The TCR originated in a female donor with multiple sclerosis, enrolled in a pregnancy study. The chain recombines TRBV4-1 with TRBJ1-2; D is unresolved. The sample in question was CD4+ T cells from peripheral blood mononuclear cells, obtained in the third trimester of pregnancy. CDR3 region: CASSQVSEPLYGYTF. In nucleotides, the CDR3 is TGCGCCAGCAGCCAAGTCTCCGAACCACTCTATGGCTACACCTTC.